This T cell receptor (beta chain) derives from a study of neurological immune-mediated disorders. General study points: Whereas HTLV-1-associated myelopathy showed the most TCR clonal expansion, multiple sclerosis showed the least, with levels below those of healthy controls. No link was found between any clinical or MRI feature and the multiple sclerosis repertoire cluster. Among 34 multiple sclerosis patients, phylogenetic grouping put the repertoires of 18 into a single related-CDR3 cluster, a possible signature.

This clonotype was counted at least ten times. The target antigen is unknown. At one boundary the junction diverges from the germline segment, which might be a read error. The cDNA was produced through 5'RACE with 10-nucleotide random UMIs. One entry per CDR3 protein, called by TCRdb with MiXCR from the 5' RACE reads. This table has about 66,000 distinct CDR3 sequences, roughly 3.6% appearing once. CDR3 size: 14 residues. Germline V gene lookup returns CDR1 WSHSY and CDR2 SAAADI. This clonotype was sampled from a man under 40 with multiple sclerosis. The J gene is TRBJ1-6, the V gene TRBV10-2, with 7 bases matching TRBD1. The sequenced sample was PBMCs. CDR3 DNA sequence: TGCGCCAGCAGTACAGGGGTTTATAACTCACCCCTCAACTTT. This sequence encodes CASSTGVYNSPLNF.